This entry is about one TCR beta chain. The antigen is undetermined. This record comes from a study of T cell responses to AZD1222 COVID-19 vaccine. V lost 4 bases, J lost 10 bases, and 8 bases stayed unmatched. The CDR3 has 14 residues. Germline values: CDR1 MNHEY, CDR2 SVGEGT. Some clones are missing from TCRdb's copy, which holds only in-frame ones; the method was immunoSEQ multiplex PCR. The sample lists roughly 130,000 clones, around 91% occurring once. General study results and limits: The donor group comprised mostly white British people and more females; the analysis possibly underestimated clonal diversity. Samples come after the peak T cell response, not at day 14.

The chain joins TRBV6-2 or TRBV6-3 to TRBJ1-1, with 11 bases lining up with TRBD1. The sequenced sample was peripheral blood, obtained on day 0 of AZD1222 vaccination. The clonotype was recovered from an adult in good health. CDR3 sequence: CASSFLGQGAGAFF. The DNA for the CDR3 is TGTGCCAGCAGTTTCCTAGGACAGGGGGCTGGAGCTTTCTTT.